This T cell receptor beta chain derives from a study of blood T cell repertoires in COVID-19. Across the whole study: Samples representing acute and convalescent COVID-19 were sourced from the United States, Italy and Spain. T cells, B-cell-depleted T cells, or PBMCs provided the cDNA or gDNA that served as material.

As originally analysed: Estimates of nucleated cell counts were drawn from the amplification of reference gene primers. Repertoires were generated with immunoSEQ multiplex PCR, while TCRdb's copy carries only in-frame clones and drops some. Clonal size and the V and J genes are those of that table, whereas D and trimming came from the DNA. This table holds around 380,000 clones, 70% to 85% found once. V shed 3 bases, J shed 1 base, and the junction held 1 base outside the gene matches. Germline V gene data show CDR1 as SGHRS and CDR2 as YFSETQ. The CDR3 covers 15 residues. The sample consisted of peripheral blood. This TCR derives from a human donor with acute or convalescent COVID-19. The donor label of this sample is uncertain. V and J are TRBV5-1 and TRBJ2-3; TRBD1 matches 11 bases. CDR3 nucleotide sequence: TGCGCCAGCAGCTCGGGACAGGGGGGCACAGATACGCAGTATTTT. Translation: CASSSGQGGTDTQYF.